This TCR beta chain derives from a study of CD8+ T cells in alopecia areata. As regards this clone: As yet, its antigen is unknown.

Findings of the study overall: Scalp lesions, especially in alopecia totalis/universalis, had higher clonality than normal scalp.

Treatment reported: oral pan-JAK inhibitor, 5-10 mg twice daily. Sequencing relied on a cDNA template that was reverse transcribed from extracted RNA. The repertoire was sequenced with immunoSEQ multiplex PCR; TCRdb's copy has only in-frame clones and lacks some. Of 90,000 to 120,000 clones listed, 84% are singletons. The V and J ends lost 5 bases and 4 bases, in that order; junction bases with no gene match: 9. Germline loops: CDR1 LGHNA, CDR2 YSLEER. CDR3 size: 16 residues. This chain connects TRBV4-3 to TRBJ2-1; 9 bases fit TRBD2. Sequencing used CD8+ T cells sorted from blood, obtained at week 24, from a patient treated with tofacitinib. The TCR sequence derives from a human donor with alopecia areata. The CDR3 region is CASSSQSRGGYNEQFF. For the CDR3, the DNA is TGCGCCAGCAGCTCTCAATCGCGGGGGGGTTACAATGAGCAGTTCTTC.